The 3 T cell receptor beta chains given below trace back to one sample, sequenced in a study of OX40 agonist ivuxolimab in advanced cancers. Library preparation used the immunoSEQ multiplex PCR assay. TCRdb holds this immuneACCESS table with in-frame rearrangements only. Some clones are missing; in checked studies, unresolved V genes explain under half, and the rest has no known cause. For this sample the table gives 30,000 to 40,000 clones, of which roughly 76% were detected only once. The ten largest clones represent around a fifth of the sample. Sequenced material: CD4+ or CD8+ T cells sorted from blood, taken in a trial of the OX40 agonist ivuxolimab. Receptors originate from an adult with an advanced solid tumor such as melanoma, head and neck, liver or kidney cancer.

CDR3 in DNA: TGTGCCAGCAGTTCAAATCCGGGAAGAGGGACAGATACGCAGTATTTT. It specifies CASSSNPGRGTDTQYF. This chain joins TRBV6-5 and TRBJ2-3; D is possibly TRBD2 (5 bases). The CDR3 spans 16 residues. CDR1 is MNHEY and CDR2 is SVGAGI in the germline V gene. Trimming took off 4 bases at V and 3 bases at J, with 17 bases between the two ends.

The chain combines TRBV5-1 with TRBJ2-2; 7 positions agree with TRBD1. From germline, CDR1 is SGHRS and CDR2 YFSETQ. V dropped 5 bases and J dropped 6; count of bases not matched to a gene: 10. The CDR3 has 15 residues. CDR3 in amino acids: CASRPTGMGAGELFF. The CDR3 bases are TGCGCCAGCAGACCGACAGGGATGGGGGCCGGGGAGCTGTTTTTT.

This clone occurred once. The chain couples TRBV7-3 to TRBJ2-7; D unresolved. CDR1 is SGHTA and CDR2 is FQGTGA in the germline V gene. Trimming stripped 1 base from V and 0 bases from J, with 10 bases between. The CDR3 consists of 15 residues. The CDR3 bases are TGTGCCAGCAGCTTAAGCGGAGTTAGCTCCTACGAGCAGTACTTC. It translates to CASSLSGVSSYEQYF.